These 3 T cell receptor beta chains were all obtained from the same sample, sequenced in a study of TIL therapy for anti-PD-1-resistant metastatic lung cancer. As for time point: pre-treatment sample, taken before nivolumab and TIL therapy. Tumor tissue came from excised metastases, mostly pleural nodules or supraclavicular lymph nodes. The immunoSEQ assay was v3. Produced via immunoSEQ multiplex PCR; TCRdb's table is partial and in-frame only. Of tens of thousands of clones listed, less than 85% are singletons. The sample consisted of tumor tissue, taken at baseline. The receptors derive from a person aged 25 to 85 with non-small cell lung cancer.

Only a few counts were recorded for this clone. The chain links TRBV4-3 to TRBJ2-2; TRBD2 matches at 9 bases. V shed 0 bases and J 7 bases; nucleotides not matched to a gene: 6. This CDR3 spans 16 amino acids. CDR1 LGHNA and CDR2 YSLEER come from the germline V gene. CDR3 DNA sequence: TGCGCCAGCAGCCAAGAGGTAGCGGGAGCGGGCGGGGAGCTGTTTTTT. Protein sequence: CASSQEVAGAGGELFF.

J is TRBJ1-5 and V is TRBV28; weak D call: TRBD1 (6 bases). This CDR3 spans 14 amino acids. Trimming left V 6 bases short and J 3 bases short, with 12 bases between. CDR1 is MDHEN and CDR2 is SYDVKM in the germline V gene. The CDR3 protein is CASSPGAPNQPQHF. CDR3 sequence (DNA): TGTGCCAGCAGCCCGGGGGCACCCAATCAGCCCCAGCATTTT.

In its sample, this clone was seen once. The J gene is TRBJ1-5, the V gene TRBV5-8; D call uncertain. CDR3 length: 15 residues. Germline V gene sequence: CDR1 SGHTS, CDR2 YDEGEE. V shed 4 bases and J shed 2 bases, with 13 bases lying between them. This CDR3 reads CASSPRSGGNQPQHF. CDR3 DNA: TGTGCCAGCAGCCCGCGGTCGGGCGGCAATCAGCCCCAGCATTTT.